The 11 T cell receptor beta chains presented below share a single source sample, sequenced in a study of tumor-infiltrating lymphocytes in oesophageal squamous cell carcinoma. A single record per CDR3 protein comes from TCRdb applying MiXCR to the PCR reads. The repertoire holds nearly 9,000 distinct CDR3 sequences, with around two thirds as singletons. The sample consisted of esophageal tumor tissue. These receptors all come from a female donor with esophageal squamous cell carcinoma.

The V gene is TRBV5-1, the J gene TRBJ2-3, with 8 bases identical to TRBD1. The germline CDR1 and CDR2 sequences are SGHRS and YFSETQ. The CDR3 is 15 amino acids. Trimming at V came to 4 bases and at J to 14 bases, leaving 18 bases not matched to a gene. CDR3 loop: CASSLGTGGTGELYF. CDR3 nucleotide sequence: TGCGCCAGCAGCCTGGGGACAGGAGGAACCGGGGAGCTGTATTTT.

The chain recombines TRBV10-3 with TRBJ2-3; possible D gene TRBD2, 6 bases. The CDR3 contains 15 residues. Looked up from germline, CDR1 is ENHRY and CDR2 is SYGVKD. V was trimmed by 7 bases and J by 0 bases, leaving 14 bases between them. The CDR3 spells CAIKLETRSTDTQYF. DNA for the CDR3: TGTGCCATCAAACTAGAGACTAGGAGCACAGATACGCAGTATTTT.

The CDR3 coding sequence is TGTGCCAGCAGTTACTCGGTCGGTGGGGGCGGGGCCAACGTCCTGACTTTC. Protein product: CASSYSVGGGGANVLTF. This sequence joins TRBV6-2 or TRBV6-3 and TRBJ2-6, with D maybe TRBD1 (6 bases). Germline CDR1 is MNHEY and CDR2 is SVGEGT. Trimming removed 0 bases at V and 4 bases at J, with 13 bases between. The CDR3 covers 17 residues.

The CDR3 spells CASSLLAGTGGRANYGYTF. The CDR3 region has the DNA TGTGCCAGCAGCTTATTAGCTGGGACAGGGGGCCGAGCTAACTATGGCTACACCTTC. This rearrangement joins TRBV7-8 to TRBJ1-2; 12 bases match TRBD1. The V segment lost 2 bases and the J segment 0 bases; nucleotides outside the gene matches: 10. The CDR3 is 19 residues long. From germline, CDR1 is SGHVS and CDR2 FQNEAQ.

The CDR3 spells CASSLGANGYTF. Here the CDR3 DNA reads TGTGCCAGCAGTCTAGGGGCTAATGGCTACACCTTC. The rearrangement uses TRBV25-1 and TRBJ1-2, with D possibly being TRBD1 (5 bases). The germline V gene encodes CDR1 MGHDK and CDR2 SYGVNS. The V end lost 5 bases, the J end lost 6 bases, and 10 bases lay between the germline ends. This CDR3 contains 12 residues.

This clonotype was seen a few times. The V call is TRBV7-2, the J call TRBJ2-2, with TRBD1 identical over 11 bases. The V and J ends lost 5 bases and 6 bases, in that order; junction bases with no gene match: 2. CDR3 size: 14 residues. The germline CDR1 and CDR2 sequences are SGHTA and FQGNSA. The CDR3 coding sequence is TGTGCCAGCAGCCTGGGACAGGGGGCCGGGGAGCTGTTTTTT. It encodes CASSLGQGAGELFF.

This clonotype was seen a few times. This sequence joins TRBV10-3 and TRBJ2-1; possible D gene TRBD2, 5 bases. The CDR3 spans 14 residues. Trimming stripped 6 bases from V and 6 bases from J, with 15 bases between. The germline CDR1 and CDR2 sequences are ENHRY and SYGVKD. The CDR3 DNA reads TGTGCCATCAGGACCGAGAGACTATCCAATGAGCAGTTCTTC. Protein product: CAIRTERLSNEQFF.

This clonotype was seen more than once but under ten times. The rearrangement joins TRBV11-2 to TRBJ2-5; 13 positions agree with TRBD2. Per germline, CDR1 SGHAT and CDR2 FQNNGV. V gave up 4 bases and J gave up 10 bases; unmatched junction bases: 3. The CDR3 length is 13 residues. This CDR3 reads CASSWGTSGIQYF. CDR3 nucleotide sequence: TGTGCCAGCAGCTGGGGGACTAGCGGGATCCAGTACTTC. Supplemented by reference TRBV11-2 and TRBJ2-5, the full variable domain reads EAGVAQSPRYKIIEKRQSVAFWCNPISGHATLYWYQQILGQGPKLLIQFQNNGVVDDSQLPKDRFSAERLKGVDSTLKIQPAKLEDSAVYLCASSWGTSGIQYFGPGTRLLVL.

The chain carries TRBV12-3 or TRBV12-4 and TRBJ1-1; D unresolved. CDR3 length: 12 residues. V was pared by 6 bases and J by 1 base, with 6 bases between. CDR3 region: CASSRRNTEAFF. The CDR3 DNA sequence: TGTGCCAGCAGCCGTAGGAACACTGAAGCTTTCTTT.

This clonotype showed up many times. The J gene is TRBJ2-2, the V gene TRBV6-6; a weak D match, TRBD1 (5 bases). The CDR3 is made up of 16 amino acids. CDR1 and CDR2 (germline): MNHNY, SVGAGI (reference sequence). Trimming shortened V by 2 bases and J by 0 bases, and 10 bases separated the two germline ends. The CDR3 loop reads CASSYAGFANTGELFF. The CDR3 region has the DNA TGTGCCAGCAGTTACGCAGGGTTCGCGAACACCGGGGAGCTGTTTTTT.

This clonotype was observed at least ten times. The V and J genes are TRBV7-2 and TRBJ2-1, with 13 bases matching TRBD2. J lost 6 bases, V lost 3 bases, and 5 bases had no gene match. CDR3 length: 16 amino acids. In germline, CDR1 is SGHTA, CDR2 FQGNSA. The CDR3 spells CASSLKLAGGFNEQFF. The CDR3 DNA follows: TGTGCCAGCAGCTTGAAACTAGCGGGAGGGTTCAATGAGCAGTTCTTC.